These 28 T cell receptor beta chains share one sample of origin, sequenced in a study of T cell clonality in common variable immunodeficiency. Data came from immunoSEQ multiplex PCR; TCRdb stores just in-frame clones and leaves some out. The record shows roughly 58,000 clones for this sample, with no singletons present. The sample was peripheral blood mononuclear cells. Receptor source: a person aged 18 to 75 in good health.

This clone was detected many times. The read ends 3 residues before the CDR3 terminus; that terminus is restored from the germline J gene. The rearrangement links TRBV30 to TRBJ1-1; 7 bases line up with TRBD1. This CDR3 has 15 amino acids. From germline, CDR1 is GTSNPN and CDR2 SVGIG (reference sequence). Germline trimming cut 5 bases from V and 1 base from J; bases unmatched to any gene: 10. The part of the CDR3 DNA that was read is TGTGCCTGGGACAGGGACTTTTTTTCGAACACTGAA. Residues: CAWDRDFFSNTE. The complete CDR3 reads CAWDRDFFSNTEAFF.

This clone appeared many times. Sequencing ends 3 residues short of the CDR3 end; the germline J gene provides the rest. This chain uses TRBV18 with TRBJ2-2, with D perhaps TRBD1 (6 bases). V shed 5 bases and J shed 0 bases, with 16 bases lying between them. The CDR3 has 17 residues. Per the germline V gene, CDR1 is KGHSH and CDR2 is LQKENI. The part of the CDR3 DNA that was read is TGTGCCAGCTCAGGAGCCCGGACAGTCGCGAACACCGGGGAG. Protein product: CASSGARTVANTGE. The whole CDR3 region reads CASSGARTVANTGELFF.

This clone was seen many times. The CDR3 goes on 3 residues after the read ends, and that part is filled in from the germline J gene. The chain has TRBV6-4 and TRBJ1-4, with D tentatively TRBD1 (5 bases). The CDR3 consists of 14 residues. Germline values: CDR1 MRHNA, CDR2 SNTAGT. CDR3 bases read: TGTGCCAGCAGTGACGGGACTGGGGCCAACGTA. It yields the protein CASSDGTGANV. The CDR3 reads in full as CASSDGTGANVLFF.

This clone was observed many times. Read coverage stops 3 residues before the CDR3 terminus; the germline J gene supplies the remainder. This chain uses TRBV7-2 with TRBJ2-1; D not resolved. Germline CDR1 SGHTA, CDR2 FQGNSA. V lost 6 bases and J 7 bases, leaving 10 bases between the germline ends. The CDR3 has 12 residues. The CDR3 loop reads CASSQNRNEQFF. CDR3 bases read: TGTGCCAGCAGTCAGAACCGTAATGAG.

This clone was seen many times. The read ends 3 residues shy of where the CDR3 ends; the end is completed using the germline J gene. The chain joins TRBV10-3 to TRBJ2-2, with a tentative D call TRBD1 (6 bases). Looked up from germline, CDR1 is ENHRY and CDR2 is SYGVKD. The CDR3 contains 11 residues. The CDR3 loop is CASRQDEKLFF. The sequenced CDR3 bases are TGTGCCTCCCGACAGGATGAAAAG.

Many counts were recorded for this clone. The read falls 3 residues short of the CDR3 end, and the missing part is taken from the germline J gene. The V call is TRBV19, the J call TRBJ1-1; 7 bases line up with TRBD1. The CDR3 sequence is 13 residues long. Losses at the gene ends were 5 bases for V and 5 bases for J; bases not matched to a gene: 5. Germline V CDR1 and CDR2: LNHDA, SQIVND (reference sequence). The sequenced CDR3 bases are TGTGCCAGTAGTGGGGGACAGTTAACTGAA. This codes for CASSGGQLTE. The CDR3 reads in full as CASSGGQLTEAFF.

The CDR3: CASMPAGGFTDTQYF. CDR3 DNA, as far as it was read: TGTGCCAGCATGCCAGCGGGGGGTTTCACAGATACG. The chain employs TRBV6-2 or TRBV6-3 and TRBJ2-3; 9 bases align to TRBD2. With the read ending 3 residues before the CDR3 end, the germline J gene is used to fill in that end. The junction had 7 bases not matched to a gene; V was cut back by 7 bases and J by 2 bases. Germline V gene data show CDR1 as MNHEY and CDR2 as SVGEGT. The CDR3 is made up of 15 amino acids.

This clone was counted ten times or more. The CDR3 end is not reached by the read, which stops 3 residues before it; the germline J gene fills it in. V and J are TRBV20-1 and TRBJ1-1, with TRBD1 matching 9 bases. Germline V gene lookup returns CDR1 DFQATT and CDR2 SNEGSKA (reference sequence). This CDR3 spans 19 amino acids. V trimming: 5 bases; J trimming: 1 base; junction bases outside the gene matches: 20. The sequenced CDR3 bases are TGCAGTGCTCTCAAGCGTAGACAGGGGGGGTTTCTCAGGAACACTGAA. Translating gives CSALKRRQGGFLRNTE. The entire CDR3 protein is CSALKRRQGGFLRNTEAFF.

Many counts were recorded for this clone. The read terminates 3 residues ahead of where the CDR3 ends, so the germline J gene completes it. The chain links TRBV28 to TRBJ2-1, with 8 bases fitting TRBD2. The CDR3 consists of 14 residues. V shed 7 bases, J shed 3 bases, and the junction held 5 bases outside the gene matches. Germline CDR1 reads MDHEN; CDR2 reads SYDVKM. CDR3 sequence reads: CASNPLADYNEQFF. CDR3 DNA (partial): TGTGCCAGCAACCCACTAGCGGACTACAATGAG.

This clone occurred many times. CDR3 sequence reads: CASNTDRGRGYTF. CDR3 bases read: TGTGCCAGTAATACTGACAGGGGTCGCGGC. The chain employs TRBV19 and TRBJ1-2, with 8 bases identical to TRBD1. Read coverage stops 3 residues before the CDR3 terminus; the germline J gene supplies the remainder. In germline, CDR1 is LNHDA, CDR2 SQIVND (reference sequence). The CDR3 spans 13 residues. Full variable domain (missing parts from reference TRBV19 and TRBJ1-2): DGGITQSPKYLFRKEGQNVTLSCEQNLNHDAMYWYRQDPGQGLRLIYYSQIVNDFQKGDIAEGYSVSREKKESFPLTVTSAQKNPTAFYLCASNTDRGRGYTFGSGTRLTVV.

This clone was detected ten times or more. With the read ending 3 residues before the CDR3 end, the germline J gene is used to fill in that end. The chain employs TRBV7-2 and TRBJ1-4; D not resolved. CDR3 length equals 13 residues. Germline V lookup: CDR1 SGHTA, CDR2 FQGNSA. V lost 2 bases to trimming and J lost 5 bases, with 6 bases between them. The part of the CDR3 DNA that was read is TGTGCCAGCAGCTTATTAGGGAATGAAAAA. This codes for CASSLLGNEK. The CDR3 in its entirety is CASSLLGNEKLFF.

The table lists this clone with many counts. The CDR3 is CASSPPPGAPSGANVLTF. Partial CDR3 DNA: TGTGCCAGCTCACCACCGCCAGGGGCCCCCTCTGGGGCCAACGTC. The chain links TRBV18 to TRBJ2-6, with D possibly matching TRBD1 (6 bases). The CDR3 end falls 3 residues outside the read, so it is completed with the germline J gene. V was shortened by 0 bases and J by 0 bases, with 12 bases between the two germline ends. Germline loops: CDR1 KGHSH, CDR2 LQKENI. The CDR3 covers 18 residues.

This clone was recorded many times. Read sequence stops 3 residues before the CDR3 end, and the germline J gene provides the missing end. The chain is built from TRBV12-3 or TRBV12-4 and TRBJ2-1; TRBD1 matches 11 bases. V lost 4 bases and J lost 7; bases outside the gene matches: 6. This CDR3 has 15 amino acids. The CDR3 loop reads CASSSGTGGRNEQFF. CDR3 DNA, as far as it was read: TGTGCCAGCAGTTCCGGGACAGGGGGGAGGAATGAG.

At least ten counts were recorded for this clone. The sequenced fragment ends 3 residues before the CDR3 boundary, so the rest is inferred from the germline J gene. This chain uses TRBV5-4 with TRBJ1-1; D possibly corresponds to TRBD1 (6 bases). In germline, CDR1 is SGHNT, CDR2 YYREEE (reference sequence). Trimming cost V 4 bases and J 3 bases, with 10 bases left between them. The CDR3 is 13 residues long. The CDR3 loop is CASSTGRDTEAFF. CDR3 DNA (partial): TGTGCCAGCAGCACAGGGAGGGACACTGAA.

This clone appeared many times. The observed sequence ends 3 residues before the CDR3 terminus, with the missing tail filled in from the germline J gene. This chain links TRBV6-4 with TRBJ2-3; 10 nucleotides match TRBD2. Germline CDR1 and CDR2: MRHNA and SNTAGT. The CDR3 is 15 residues long. With V trimmed by 6 bases and J by 4 bases, 7 bases remained unmatched. The sequenced part of the CDR3 DNA is TGTGCCAGCAGAGAGCGGGAGGGCCACGCAGATACG. This codes for CASREREGHADT. From start to end, the CDR3 is CASREREGHADTQYF.

Points on this clone: The DNA ends 3 residues before the CDR3 does, and the rest of the CDR3 is filled in from the germline J gene. The chain joins TRBV7-9 to TRBJ1-1; D gene unclear. V was shortened by 4 bases and J by 2 bases, with 8 bases between the two germline ends. The CDR3 totals 13 residues. CDR1 is SEHNR, CDR2 FQNEAQ, per germline (reference sequence). The sequenced CDR3 bases are TGTGCCAGCAGCTCCCCCCGTAACACTGAA. Translating gives CASSSPRNTE. The CDR3 in full is CASSSPRNTEAFF.

A remark on this clone: The read halts 3 residues ahead of the CDR3 end, with the missing end drawn from the germline J gene. The gene calls are TRBV7-9 and TRBJ1-3; D is undetermined. The CDR3 runs to 15 residues. Looked up from germline, CDR1 is SEHNR and CDR2 is FQNEAQ (reference sequence). V lost 3 bases and J lost 3, with 12 bases in between. Partial CDR3 DNA: TGTGCCAGCAGCTTGGCCCCAGGAGTTGGAAACACC. As protein: CASSLAPGVGNT. In full, the CDR3 reads CASSLAPGVGNTIYF.

This clone came up many times. The CDR3 reads CASSYTGLAEPTYEQYF. Incomplete CDR3 DNA: TGCGCCAGTTCCTATACGGGACTAGCGGAACCCACCTACGAG. This chain connects TRBV5-1 to TRBJ2-7; 11 bases map to TRBD2. The CDR3 is cut off 3 residues early in the read; its end comes from the germline J gene. CDR1 is SGHRS and CDR2 is YFSETQ in the germline V gene. This CDR3 comprises 17 residues. Germline trimming cut 8 bases from V and 2 bases from J; bases unmatched to any gene: 15.

There are many counts of this clone. The DNA ends 3 residues before the CDR3 does, and the rest of the CDR3 is filled in from the germline J gene. V is TRBV11-3 and J is TRBJ2-2; D ambiguous. V gave up 5 bases and J gave up 4 bases, with 11 bases separating them. This CDR3 has 14 amino acids. Germline V CDR1 and CDR2: SGHNT, YENEEA. The CDR3 is CASSKGWRTGELFF. The CDR3 bases that were read are TGTGCCAGCAGCAAAGGGTGGCGCACCGGGGAG.

This clone was seen many times. The read terminates 3 residues before the CDR3 end, so the remaining end is supplied by the germline J gene. V and J are TRBV20-1 and TRBJ2-3; 7 bases line up with TRBD1. Germline assignment: CDR1 DFQATT and CDR2 SNEGSKA (reference sequence). This CDR3 has 14 amino acids. The CDR3 region is CSASYRGFQETQYF. The covered CDR3 bases are TGCAGTGCTAGTTACAGGGGATTCCAAGAGACG.

Points on this clone: It may be a read error: a sequence one base away is much more abundant. This same CDR3 is encoded by further DNA sequences in the sample. CDR3 protein: CASSDPLGPGNTIYF. CDR3 DNA, as far as it was read: TGTGCCAGCAGTGATCCCCTCGGTCCAGGAAACACG. The genes are TRBV6-1 and TRBJ1-3; D unclear. The read halts 3 residues ahead of the CDR3 end, with the missing end drawn from the germline J gene. Germline V gives CDR1 MNHNS, CDR2 SASEGT. The CDR3 loop spans 15 amino acids.

This clone was found many times. The read ends 3 residues before the CDR3 terminus; that terminus is restored from the germline J gene. The chain carries TRBV28 and TRBJ1-6; a weak D match, TRBD1 (6 bases). Germline V lookup: CDR1 MDHEN, CDR2 SYDVKM. With 3 bases removed from V and 10 bases from J, the gap between germline ends came to 16 bases. The CDR3 spans 15 residues. CDR3 in amino acids: CASSFARGSGSPLHF. CDR3 bases read: TGTGCCAGCAGTTTTGCCAGGGGTTCAGGGTCACCC.

This clone was seen ten or more times. The CDR3 is cut off 3 residues early in the read; its end comes from the germline J gene. The V gene is TRBV30, the J gene TRBJ1-2, with a weak D call TRBD1 (6 bases). V was cut by 5 bases and J by 1 base, with 11 bases left in between. The germline V gene encodes CDR1 GTSNPN and CDR2 SVGIG (reference sequence). The CDR3 consists of 13 residues. The chain's CDR3 is CAWGQFYNYGYTF. The covered CDR3 bases are TGTGCCTGGGGACAGTTCTATAACTATGGC.

In the case of this clone: The read finishes 3 residues shy of the CDR3 end, and the germline J gene is used to complete it. This chain connects TRBV7-2 to TRBJ2-4, with TRBD2 identical over 7 bases. The germline gives CDR1 SGHTA, CDR2 FQGNSA. The CDR3 loop spans 14 amino acids. The DNA read from the CDR3 is TGTGCCAGCAGCTTAGTAAAAGGGGACTATGGT. Translating it yields CASSLVKGDYG. Given in full, the CDR3 is CASSLVKGDYGQYF.

This clone was seen ten or more times. The read gets to within 3 residues of the CDR3 end, and the germline J gene fills in the rest. The genes are TRBV4-2 and TRBJ1-3; D might be TRBD1 (6 bases). Trimming shortened V by 1 base and J by 2 bases, and 9 bases separated the two germline ends. In germline, CDR1 is LGHNA, CDR2 YNFKEQ. This CDR3 has 15 amino acids. CDR3 DNA (partial): TGTGCCAGCAGCCAAGTTTCAGGGGCTGGAAACACC. The encoded protein is CASSQVSGAGNT. The CDR3 in its entirety is CASSQVSGAGNTIYF.

This clone has at least ten counts. The read stops 3 residues short of the end of the CDR3; the missing end is completed from the germline J gene. The chain carries TRBV19 and TRBJ2-6, with 10 nucleotides matching TRBD1. The CDR3 sequence is 17 residues long. The V gene's germline CDR1 is LNHDA and CDR2 SQIVND (reference sequence). V dropped 10 bases and J dropped 0; count of bases not matched to a gene: 9. The CDR3 bases that were read are TGTGCCACCTTGACAGGGGGCCCGAGCTCTGGGGCCAACGTC. Translation: CATLTGGPSSGANV. The whole CDR3 reads CATLTGGPSSGANVLTF.

This clone was observed many times. The CDR3 end lies 3 residues beyond the end of the read and is filled in from the germline J gene. The chain employs TRBV5-1 and TRBJ2-2, with TRBD1 identical over 7 bases. V shed 4 bases, J shed 0 bases, and the junction held 0 bases outside the gene matches. The germline V gene has CDR1 SGHRS and CDR2 YFSETQ. There are 14 residues in the CDR3. The CDR3 is CASSGTANTGELFF. The sequenced CDR3 bases are TGCGCCAGCAGCGGGACAGCGAACACCGGGGAG.

Many counts were recorded for this clone. The CDR3 end falls 3 residues outside the read, so it is completed with the germline J gene. The J gene is TRBJ2-1, the V gene TRBV6-4; TRBD2 matches at 10 bases. J lost 4 bases, V lost 4 bases, and 1 base had no gene match. Germline assignment: CDR1 MRHNA and CDR2 SNTAGT. This CDR3 has 14 residues. CDR3 amino acids: CASSVLAGYNEQFF. The CDR3 DNA, read in part, is TGTGCCAGCAGTGTACTAGCGGGGTACAATGAG.